The next 14 T cell receptor beta chains were all read from a single sample in a study of cytomegalovirus exposure and HLA in healthy donors. Profiling relied on immunoSEQ multiplex PCR, and the TCRdb table lists in-frame clones only, not all of them. Of some 130,000 clones listed, approximately 84% were seen once; the top ten hold roughly 27%. The material sequenced was PBMCs. Receptors originate from a man aged 30 to 39 in good health and CMV-seropositive.

This clone was seen only a few times. The chain couples TRBV6-1 to TRBJ2-3; possibly TRBD2 for D (5 bases). The CDR3 runs to 17 residues. The germline gives CDR1 MNHNS, CDR2 SASEGT. V lost 4 bases to trimming and J lost 1 base, with 18 bases between them. CDR3 residues: CASSASARVAGTDTQYF. DNA of the CDR3: TGTGCCAGCAGTGCTTCAGCGCGGGTAGCTGGCACAGATACGCAGTATTTT.

The CDR3 sequence is CASSPTGAPQALHF. The CDR3 DNA reads as TGTGCCAGCAGCCCGACAGGGGCGCCCCAAGCCCTCCACTTT. The chain uses TRBV6-6 and TRBJ1-6; the match to TRBD1 covers 8 bases. V gave up 6 bases and J gave up 14 bases; unmatched junction bases: 12. The CDR3 contains 14 residues. Per the germline V gene, CDR1 is MNHNY and CDR2 is SVGAGI (reference sequence).

V gene TRBV25-1 combines with J gene TRBJ2-1, with a weak D call TRBD2 (6 bases). This CDR3 is 18 amino acids long. V was shortened by 5 bases and J by 2 bases, with 22 bases between the two germline ends. Per germline, CDR1 MGHDK and CDR2 SYGVNS. The CDR3 DNA is TGTGCCAGCAGTCCCAGACTCGCCTTGGGACTCCCCTACAATGAGCAGTTCTTC. This translates into CASSPRLALGLPYNEQFF.

The rearrangement links TRBV7-3 to TRBJ2-1, with 10 bases aligning to TRBD2. Germline trimming cut 4 bases from V and 0 bases from J; bases unmatched to any gene: 3. Germline CDR1 reads SGHTA; CDR2 reads FQGTGA. The CDR3 spans 16 residues. CDR3 protein: CASSWTSGSSYNEQFF. CDR3 coding DNA: TGTGCCAGCAGCTGGACTAGCGGAAGCTCCTACAATGAGCAGTTCTTC.

This chain links TRBV6-5 with TRBJ2-5; no clear D gene. Per the germline V gene, CDR1 is MNHEY and CDR2 is SVGAGI. The V end was cut by 2 bases, the J end by 5 bases, with 3 bases between. This CDR3 has 11 residues. CDR3 sequence: CASSYAETQYF. The CDR3 nucleotides read TGTGCCAGCAGTTACGCGGAGACCCAGTACTTC.

The chain uses TRBV11-1 and TRBJ1-1; 7 bases align to TRBD1. There are 14 residues in the CDR3. The germline V gene encodes CDR1 SGHAT and CDR2 FQDESV (reference sequence). With V trimmed by 5 bases and J by 5 bases, 8 bases remained unmatched. The CDR3 sequence: CASSPDRDGTEAFF. The CDR3 DNA follows: TGTGCCAGCAGCCCAGACAGGGATGGGACTGAAGCTTTCTTT.

The V call is TRBV9, the J call TRBJ2-7, with D unclear. The CDR3 totals 13 residues. Looked up from germline, CDR1 is SGDLS and CDR2 is YYNGEE. Trimming removed 3 bases from V and 0 bases from J, with 7 bases in between. In DNA, the CDR3 is TGTGCCAGCAGCGCCGACAACTCCTACGAGCAGTACTTC. Amino acids: CASSADNSYEQYF.

V is TRBV6-6 and J is TRBJ1-3; TRBD1 matches 9 bases. The J segment lost 0 bases and the V segment lost 5 bases, leaving 5 bases of the junction unmatched. CDR1 is MNHNY, CDR2 SVGAGI, per germline (reference sequence). This CDR3 spans 16 amino acids. Here the CDR3 reads CASSRDRADSGNTIYF. As DNA, the CDR3 is TGTGCCAGCAGTCGGGACAGGGCCGACTCTGGAAACACCATATATTTT.

The chain joins TRBV2 to TRBJ1-1; the D is unclear. Germline V lookup: CDR1 SNHLY, CDR2 FYNNEI. The germline V and J ends were trimmed by 3 bases and 2 bases, with 7 bases remaining between them. The CDR3 sequence is 13 residues long. The CDR3 sequence: CASSEEGNTEAFF. In DNA form, the CDR3 reads TGTGCCAGCAGTGAGGAGGGAAACACTGAAGCTTTCTTT.

The CDR3 reads CASSYGQGRKETQYF. The CDR3, as DNA: TGCGCCAGCAGCTATGGACAGGGACGGAAAGAGACCCAGTACTTC. This chain connects TRBV5-1 to TRBJ2-5; 8 bases are a match to TRBD1. Trimming at V came to 3 bases and at J to 3 bases, leaving 7 bases not matched to a gene. Germline V gives CDR1 SGHRS, CDR2 YFSETQ. The CDR3 loop spans 15 amino acids.

This clone was seen a few times. Within the sample, other DNA sequences also encode this same CDR3. The chain carries TRBV7-2 and TRBJ2-3; D is perhaps TRBD2 (6 bases). The length of the CDR3 is 16 residues. CDR1 SGHTA and CDR2 FQGNSA come from the germline V gene. Between the trimmed V and J ends, which lost 5 bases and 1 base, there was a span of 16 bases. CDR3 nucleotide sequence: TGTGCCAGCAGCCCAGGAGGGGCCGGCGGCACAGATACGCAGTATTTT. It specifies CASSPGGAGGTDTQYF.

This chain uses TRBV6-6 with TRBJ2-5, with D maybe TRBD2 (6 bases). V was pared by 5 bases and J by 3 bases, with 13 bases between. CDR3 length equals 14 residues. Germline loops: CDR1 MNHNY, CDR2 SVGAGI (reference sequence). CDR3 sequence (DNA): TGTGCCAGCAGTGATCCAGGAGGGGAAGAGACCCAGTACTTC. Translated: CASSDPGGEETQYF.

The CDR3 bases are TGCGCCAGCAGCCTGGAGCTGGAGGCCCAGTACTTC. Protein: CASSLELEAQYF. The rearrangement joins TRBV5-1 to TRBJ2-5, with D perhaps TRBD2 (5 bases). V dropped 4 bases and J dropped 9 bases, with 13 bases sitting between them. CDR3 length: 12 residues. Germline lookup yields CDR1 SGHRS and CDR2 YFSETQ.

The rearrangement joins TRBV10-1 to TRBJ2-5; weak D call: TRBD1 (8 bases). Trimming cost V 5 bases and J 7 bases, with 11 bases left between them. CDR1 is WNHNN and CDR2 is SYGVQD in the germline V gene (reference sequence). The CDR3 runs 12 residues. The CDR3 protein is CASSNRGGTQYF. The CDR3 nucleotides read TGCGCCAGCAGTAACAGGGGGGGGACCCAGTACTTC.